The rows below give T cell receptor beta chains drawn from one sample of a study of cytomegalovirus exposure and HLA in healthy donors. The protocol was immunoSEQ multiplex PCR, while the TCRdb copy is restricted to in-frame clones and leaves out a portion. The sample consists of tens of thousands of clones, roughly 96% of them appearing once. Sequenced sample: PBMCs. The receptors here all came from a man between 18 and 29 years old in good health and CMV-seronegative. CDR3s include the opening cysteine and the closing phenylalanine or tryptophan. Each record gives: D gene, J gene, clone size, CDR3 length, V gene, CDR3 protein, CDR3 DNA. A D gene is named only where the DNA matches it firmly. For some rows the clone size is stated as once, few or many, or as a class when expanded; others skip it.

d_gene: -; j_gene: TRBJ2-5; abundance: once; len: 15; v_gene: TRBV9; CDR3aa: CASSVGFRDQETQYF; CDR3nt: TGTGCCAGCAGCGTAGGTTTCAGGGACCAAGAGACCCAGTACTTC
d_gene: TRBD2; j_gene: TRBJ2-5; abundance: -; len: 14; v_gene: TRBV6-5; CDR3aa: CASNGEGLGETQYF; CDR3nt: TGTGCCAGCAACGGGGAGGGGCTCGGGGAGACCCAGTACTTC
d_gene: -; j_gene: TRBJ1-2; abundance: -; len: 13; v_gene: TRBV6-1; CDR3aa: CASSAGVNYGYTF; CDR3nt: TGTGCCAGCAGTGCCGGAGTTAACTATGGCTACACCTTC
d_gene: -; j_gene: TRBJ2-7; abundance: -; len: 13; v_gene: TRBV6-1; CDR3aa: CASSGTVPYEQYF; CDR3nt: TGTGCCAGCAGTGGGACAGTTCCCTACGAGCAGTACTTC
d_gene: -; j_gene: TRBJ1-5; abundance: -; len: 16; v_gene: TRBV21-1; CDR3aa: CASSTPDSRTGQPQHF; CDR3nt: TGTGCCAGCAGCACCCCGGACAGTCGGACTGGGCAGCCCCAGCATTTT
d_gene: TRBD1; j_gene: TRBJ2-7; abundance: -; len: 18; v_gene: TRBV4-2; CDR3aa: CASSQRLSSPDRVYEQYF; CDR3nt: TGTGCCAGCAGCCAAAGGTTGAGTAGTCCGGACAGGGTCTACGAGCAGTACTTC
d_gene: -; j_gene: TRBJ2-7; abundance: -; len: 15; v_gene: TRBV6-5; CDR3aa: CASSYSRTTNYEQYF; CDR3nt: TGTGCCAGCAGTTACTCACGGACTACCAACTACGAGCAGTACTTC
d_gene: TRBD1; j_gene: TRBJ2-5; abundance: -; len: 13; v_gene: TRBV14; CDR3aa: CASRQGASETQYF; CDR3nt: TGTGCCAGCAGACAGGGGGCGTCAGAGACCCAGTACTTC
d_gene: -; j_gene: TRBJ2-7; abundance: once; len: 15; v_gene: TRBV19; CDR3aa: CASSTLSPGVSEQYF; CDR3nt: TGTGCCAGTAGTACCCTCTCGCCAGGGGTAAGCGAGCAGTACTTC
d_gene: -; j_gene: TRBJ2-7; abundance: -; len: 15; v_gene: TRBV6-5; CDR3aa: CASSYSAGRGYEQYF; CDR3nt: TGTGCCAGCAGTTACTCGGCGGGAAGGGGCTACGAGCAGTACTTC
d_gene: TRBD1; j_gene: TRBJ1-1; abundance: -; len: 19; v_gene: TRBV28; CDR3aa: CASSFGQGVLGVVRAEAFF; CDR3nt: TGTGCCAGCAGTTTCGGACAGGGGGTTTTGGGAGTAGTTAGGGCTGAAGCTTTCTTT
d_gene: TRBD1; j_gene: TRBJ2-4; abundance: -; len: 16; v_gene: TRBV28; CDR3aa: CASSPWDSIAKNIQYF; CDR3nt: TGTGCCAGCAGTCCATGGGACAGTATTGCCAAAAACATTCAGTACTTC
d_gene: -; j_gene: TRBJ1-6; abundance: -; len: 14; v_gene: TRBV6-5; CDR3aa: CASSYKTANSPLHF; CDR3nt: TGTGCCAGCAGTTATAAGACTGCAAATTCACCCCTCCACTTT
d_gene: TRBD1; j_gene: TRBJ2-7; abundance: -; len: 16; v_gene: TRBV11-3; CDR3aa: CASSLGSGGQGYEQYF; CDR3nt: TGTGCCAGCAGCTTAGGAAGTGGTGGACAGGGCTACGAGCAGTACTTC
d_gene: TRBD1; j_gene: TRBJ1-5; abundance: -; len: 15; v_gene: TRBV5-8; CDR3aa: CASSNRQGLSQPQHF; CDR3nt: TGTGCCAGCAGCAACAGACAGGGATTGAGTCAGCCCCAGCATTTT
d_gene: -; j_gene: TRBJ1-2; abundance: -; len: 10; v_gene: TRBV21-1; CDR3aa: CAGWTGGYTF; CDR3nt: TGTGCCGGCTGGACAGGTGGCTACACCTTC
d_gene: -; j_gene: TRBJ2-7; abundance: -; len: 15; v_gene: TRBV6-1; CDR3aa: CASSVEASGLYEQYF; CDR3nt: TGTGCCAGCAGTGTGGAGGCATCGGGGTTATACGAGCAGTACTTC
d_gene: -; j_gene: TRBJ1-1; abundance: -; len: 13; v_gene: TRBV9; CDR3aa: CASMRGPNTEAFF; CDR3nt: TGTGCCAGCATGCGGGGACCGAACACTGAAGCTTTCTTT
d_gene: TRBD2; j_gene: TRBJ2-1; abundance: -; len: 16; v_gene: TRBV27; CDR3aa: CASSQLGLAGTNEQFF; CDR3nt: TGTGCCAGCAGTCAGCTCGGACTAGCGGGCACCAATGAGCAGTTCTTC
d_gene: -; j_gene: TRBJ1-2; abundance: -; len: 12; v_gene: TRBV10-3; CDR3aa: CATQAQPYGYTF; CDR3nt: TGTGCCACCCAAGCCCAACCGTATGGCTACACCTTC
d_gene: -; j_gene: TRBJ2-7; abundance: once; len: 14; v_gene: TRBV9; CDR3aa: CASSSGQSSYEQYF; CDR3nt: TGTGCCAGCAGCTCCGGACAGAGCTCCTACGAGCAGTACTTC
d_gene: -; j_gene: TRBJ2-5; abundance: -; len: 15; v_gene: TRBV29-1; CDR3aa: CSVVPGYLRQETQYF; CDR3nt: TGCAGCGTTGTACCGGGTTACCTTCGGCAAGAGACCCAGTACTTC
d_gene: TRBD2; j_gene: TRBJ2-2; abundance: once; len: 15; v_gene: TRBV6-4; CDR3aa: CASNRLAGNTGELFF; CDR3nt: TGTGCCAGCAACCGACTAGCGGGAAACACCGGGGAGCTGTTTTTT
d_gene: -; j_gene: TRBJ2-1; abundance: -; len: 13; v_gene: TRBV18; CDR3aa: CASSPRAGVEQFF; CDR3nt: TGTGCCAGCTCACCACGGGCAGGGGTTGAGCAGTTCTTC
d_gene: TRBD2; j_gene: TRBJ2-1; abundance: -; len: 19; v_gene: TRBV18; CDR3aa: CASSPRASGRAEIYNEQFF; CDR3nt: TGTGCCAGCTCACCACGGGCTAGCGGGAGGGCCGAGATTTACAATGAGCAGTTCTTC
d_gene: -; j_gene: TRBJ2-1; abundance: -; len: 16; v_gene: TRBV19; CDR3aa: CASSIRGLALNNEQFF; CDR3nt: TGTGCCAGTAGTATAAGGGGCCTAGCGCTTAACAATGAGCAGTTCTTC
d_gene: -; j_gene: TRBJ2-7; abundance: -; len: 13; v_gene: TRBV4-2; CDR3aa: CASSQDPRGEQYF; CDR3nt: TGTGCCAGCAGCCAAGATCCGCGGGGCGAGCAGTACTTC
d_gene: -; j_gene: TRBJ1-5; abundance: -; len: 14; v_gene: TRBV2; CDR3aa: CASSSYHSNQPQHF; CDR3nt: TGTGCCAGCAGTTCCTATCACAGCAATCAGCCCCAGCATTTT
d_gene: -; j_gene: TRBJ2-6; abundance: -; len: 16; v_gene: TRBV4-1; CDR3aa: CASSQVQLSGANVLTF; CDR3nt: TGCGCCAGCAGCCAAGTACAGCTCTCTGGGGCCAACGTCCTGACTTTC
d_gene: -; j_gene: TRBJ2-5; abundance: -; len: 15; v_gene: TRBV4-2; CDR3aa: CASSLARTQGGDQYF; CDR3nt: TGTGCCAGCAGCTTGGCTCGGACCCAAGGAGGAGACCAGTACTTC
d_gene: -; j_gene: TRBJ1-6; abundance: -; len: 16; v_gene: TRBV14; CDR3aa: CASSFLGRGDNSPLHF; CDR3nt: TGTGCCAGCAGCTTCCTCGGGAGAGGGGATAATTCACCCCTCCACTTT
d_gene: TRBD1; j_gene: TRBJ2-2; abundance: -; len: 16; v_gene: TRBV5-4; CDR3aa: CASSLARQGAAGELFF; CDR3nt: TGTGCCAGCAGCTTGGCTAGACAGGGGGCCGCCGGGGAGCTGTTTTTT
d_gene: -; j_gene: TRBJ1-5; abundance: -; len: 14; v_gene: TRBV2; CDR3aa: CASKGEVSNQPQHF; CDR3nt: TGTGCCAGCAAAGGAGAGGTTAGCAATCAGCCCCAGCATTTT
d_gene: -; j_gene: TRBJ1-2; abundance: -; len: 12; v_gene: TRBV5-6; CDR3aa: CASSLARNFYTF; CDR3nt: TGTGCCAGCAGCTTAGCCCGCAATTTCTACACCTTC
d_gene: -; j_gene: TRBJ1-1; abundance: -; len: 11; v_gene: TRBV19; CDR3aa: CAGEVNTEAFF; CDR3nt: TGTGCCGGGGAGGTGAACACTGAAGCTTTCTTT
d_gene: TRBD2; j_gene: TRBJ2-7; abundance: -; len: 16; v_gene: TRBV9; CDR3aa: CASSEGLAVLPYEQYF; CDR3nt: TGTGCCAGCAGCGAGGGACTAGCGGTTCTCCCCTACGAGCAGTACTTC
d_gene: -; j_gene: TRBJ2-7; abundance: -; len: 16; v_gene: TRBV27; CDR3aa: CASSFWPSQGGYEQYF; CDR3nt: TGTGCCAGCAGTTTTTGGCCCAGCCAGGGGGGCTACGAGCAGTACTTC
d_gene: TRBD2; j_gene: TRBJ2-1; abundance: few; len: 17; v_gene: TRBV11-2; CDR3aa: CASSSRKRERSYNEQFF; CDR3nt: TGTGCCAGCAGCTCCCGAAAGCGGGAGAGGTCCTACAATGAGCAGTTCTTC
d_gene: -; j_gene: TRBJ1-5; abundance: -; len: 13; v_gene: TRBV12-5; CDR3aa: CASGLGEHQPQHF; CDR3nt: TGTGCTAGTGGTTTAGGGGAACATCAGCCCCAGCATTTT
d_gene: -; j_gene: TRBJ1-2; abundance: -; len: 17; v_gene: TRBV5-1; CDR3aa: CASILGRGRSLDYGYTF; CDR3nt: TGCGCCAGCATACTGGGCAGGGGAAGGTCCTTAGACTATGGCTACACCTTC
d_gene: -; j_gene: TRBJ1-4; abundance: -; len: 17; v_gene: TRBV28; CDR3aa: CASRGNGQFATNEKLFF; CDR3nt: TGTGCCAGCAGGGGAAACGGACAGTTTGCAACTAATGAAAAACTGTTTTTT
d_gene: -; j_gene: TRBJ1-4; abundance: -; len: 16; v_gene: TRBV5-5; CDR3aa: CASSRGADSTNEKLFF; CDR3nt: TGTGCCAGCAGCCGCGGGGCAGATTCAACTAATGAAAAACTGTTTTTT
d_gene: TRBD2; j_gene: TRBJ2-3; abundance: -; len: 17; v_gene: TRBV9; CDR3aa: CASSVYGTSVNTDTQYF; CDR3nt: TGTGCCAGCAGCGTTTACGGGACTAGCGTGAACACAGATACGCAGTATTTT
d_gene: -; j_gene: TRBJ1-2; abundance: once; len: 15; v_gene: TRBV21-1; CDR3aa: CASSKVPTQNYGYTF; CDR3nt: TGTGCCAGCAGCAAAGTCCCGACACAGAACTATGGCTACACCTTC
d_gene: TRBD1; j_gene: TRBJ2-7; abundance: once; len: 16; v_gene: TRBV2; CDR3aa: CASSEQGARFRYEQYF; CDR3nt: TGTGCCAGCAGTGAACAGGGGGCGCGGTTTAGGTACGAGCAGTACTTC
d_gene: TRBD1; j_gene: TRBJ2-5; abundance: -; len: 15; v_gene: TRBV4-1; CDR3aa: CASSQTGGAGETQYF; CDR3nt: TGCGCCAGCAGCCAGACAGGGGGCGCGGGGGAGACCCAGTACTTC
d_gene: -; j_gene: TRBJ2-7; abundance: -; len: 14; v_gene: TRBV11-2; CDR3aa: CASSQGRTGGEQYF; CDR3nt: TGTGCCAGCAGCCAGGGACGGACCGGGGGCGAGCAGTACTTC
d_gene: -; j_gene: TRBJ2-2; abundance: -; len: 14; v_gene: TRBV9; CDR3aa: CASSVAGNTGELFF; CDR3nt: TGTGCCAGCAGCGTAGCCGGGAACACCGGGGAGCTGTTTTTT
d_gene: -; j_gene: TRBJ2-7; abundance: once; len: 14; v_gene: TRBV10-3; CDR3aa: CAISRTQGNYEQYF; CDR3nt: TGTGCCATCAGCCGGACACAGGGTAACTACGAGCAGTACTTC
d_gene: TRBD1; j_gene: TRBJ1-6; abundance: -; len: 16; v_gene: TRBV6-5; CDR3aa: CASSYSAQGWDSPLHF; CDR3nt: TGTGCCAGCAGTTACTCTGCACAGGGGTGGGATTCACCCCTCCACTTT